Sequencing of this T cell receptor (beta chain) was carried out in a study of Ad26.COV2.S vaccination and SARS-CoV-2 variants. General observations from the study: Using TCR breadth and depth analyses may have led to underestimated total T cell responses.

With respect to this clone: Antigen specificity is unknown.

Using immunoSEQ multiplex PCR, the repertoire was profiled, and TCRdb retains in-frame clones only, with some absent. The table lists roughly 500,000 clones, 89% of them singletons. Treatment of the sample: over 15 received Ad26.COV2.S at low or high dose, single or two shots; 5 received placebo; per-sample allocation not given. Day 63 after the first injection of vaccine or placebo was the sampling time. The CDR3 consists of 14 residues. Unmatched junction bases numbered 7, after V lost 5 bases and J lost 5 bases. The germline gives CDR1 SGHRS, CDR2 YFSETQ. Sample: peripheral blood, taken in a trial of Ad26.COV2.S vaccine versus placebo. This chain uses TRBV5-1 with TRBJ2-1, with 7 bases lining up with TRBD2. The TCR was taken from a person between 18 and 65 years old who received the Ad26.COV2.S COVID-19 vaccine or a placebo. The CDR3 nucleotides read TGCGCCAGCAGAATAGCGGGTGAGGACAATGAGCAGTTCTTC. This sequence encodes CASRIAGEDNEQFF.